The 10 T cell receptor beta chains given below trace back to one sample, sequenced in a study of shared clonotypes between healthy human individuals. Sequenced by immunoSEQ multiplex PCR; TCRdb stores in-frame clones only, minus some. This sample has 2 million to 2.5 million clones, with roughly 91% found just once. CD45RO-negative CD8 cells positively selected for CCR7 made up the naive population, which excluded terminally differentiated effector memory CD45RA+ cells. The sequencing input was naive CD8+ T cells from PBMCs. These TCRs come from a man aged 18-30 years in good health. Some clones in this sample may be carry-over from other donors' samples.

V gene TRBV29-1 combines with J gene TRBJ2-7, with D tentatively TRBD1 or TRBD2 (5 bases each). The CDR3 loop spans 13 amino acids. Trimming pared 4 bases from V and 2 bases from J, leaving 12 bases between. Germline CDR1 is SQVTM and CDR2 is ANQGSEA. CDR3 region: CSVGDPGPYEQYF. CDR3 coding DNA: TGCAGCGTTGGGGATCCGGGGCCCTACGAGCAGTACTTC.

The chain uses TRBV28 and TRBJ1-1; 7 bases fit TRBD1. CDR3 size: 18 residues. The V gene's germline CDR1 is MDHEN and CDR2 SYDVKM. The V segment lost 6 bases and the J segment 0 bases; nucleotides outside the gene matches: 16. The CDR3 nucleotides are TGTGCCAGCAGCCAGCCGGGGGCAGGGGGGGATCTGAACACTGAAGCTTTCTTT. Residues: CASSQPGAGGDLNTEAFF.

The chain uses TRBV4-2 and TRBJ2-7, with 10 bases fitting TRBD1. The length of the CDR3 is 20 residues. The ends lost 0 bases at V and 8 bases at J; junction bases unmatched: 22. CDR1 and CDR2 from the germline V gene are LGHNA and YNFKEQ. The CDR3 sequence: CASSQDLIRRDRGIGSQQYF. The CDR3 nucleotides read TGTGCCAGCAGCCAAGATCTAATACGCCGGGACAGGGGAATAGGAAGTCAGCAGTACTTC.

The V call is TRBV29-1, the J call TRBJ2-5, with 8 bases that match TRBD1. V shed 1 base and J 7 bases; nucleotides not matched to a gene: 11. This CDR3 spans 15 amino acids. Germline CDR1 SQVTM, CDR2 ANQGSEA. DNA for the CDR3: TGCAGCGTTGAAGGAGGGGCAGGGGGCGACGGGACCCAGTACTTC. It yields the protein CSVEGGAGGDGTQYF.

This chain joins TRBV28 and TRBJ2-1, with D hard to call. This CDR3 comprises 14 residues. V lost 10 bases and J lost 0, with 13 bases in between. Germline lookup yields CDR1 MDHEN and CDR2 SYDVKM. The CDR3 DNA reads TGTGCCATTCGTTCTACCCCCTCCTACAATGAGCAGTTCTTC. Translated: CAIRSTPSYNEQFF.

V is TRBV4-1 and J is TRBJ2-1; 12 bases agree with TRBD2. The CDR3 runs to 17 residues. The trim removed 4 bases at V and 6 bases at J, leaving 10 bases unmatched. Germline values: CDR1 MGHRA, CDR2 YSYEKL. For the CDR3, the DNA is TGCGCCAGCAGCCCACCCGGACTAGCGGGATACGTCAATGAGCAGTTCTTC. This translates into CASSPPGLAGYVNEQFF.

The chain links TRBV4-1 to TRBJ2-1; D unclear. This CDR3 is built from 16 residues. Germline-derived CDR1 and CDR2 are MGHRA and YSYEKL. V was trimmed by 3 bases and J by 7 bases, leaving 19 bases between them. The CDR3 reads CASSHGTAGSPNEQFF. DNA of the CDR3: TGCGCCAGCAGCCACGGTACGGCAGGCTCCCCTAATGAGCAGTTCTTC.

The rearrangement joins TRBV6-4 to TRBJ2-1; D remains ambiguous. There are 12 residues in the CDR3. V lost 4 bases and J 9 bases, leaving 10 bases between the germline ends. CDR1 and CDR2 from the germline V gene are MRHNA and SNTAGT. Written as DNA, the CDR3 is TGTGCCAGCAGTGGGAGTATCGGTGAGCAGTTCTTC. It specifies CASSGSIGEQFF.

The rearrangement uses TRBV6-1 and TRBJ1-1; D possibly corresponds to TRBD1 (5 bases). CDR1 and CDR2 (germline): MNHNS, SASEGT. V lost 6 bases and J lost 4, with 12 bases in between. The CDR3 consists of 13 residues. In DNA form, the CDR3 reads TGTGCCAGCAGAAGGGGTTGGAGCACTGAAGCTTTCTTT. It yields the protein CASRRGWSTEAFF.

The chain recombines TRBV28 with TRBJ1-1, with D maybe TRBD1 (5 bases). V was pared by 3 bases and J by 1 base, with 18 bases between. Germline V lookup: CDR1 MDHEN, CDR2 SYDVKM. The CDR3 is 17 amino acids. In nucleotides, the CDR3 is TGTGCCAGCAGTTTTAACGCACTGACAGAATGGAACACTGAAGCTTTCTTT. Protein: CASSFNALTEWNTEAFF.